Sequencing of this T cell receptor (beta chain) was carried out in a study of blood T cell repertoires in COVID-19. Only in-frame clones appear in the TCRdb table, and some are missing; sequencing was by immunoSEQ multiplex PCR. The data contain under 130,000 clones, around 74% of them singletons. This clone has at least ten counts. The receptor's source is a woman in her seventies with acute or convalescent COVID-19. The specimen was peripheral blood.

In DNA form, the CDR3 reads TGTGCCTGGCTGTCCGGCACTGAAGCTTTCTTT. It codes for CAWLSGTEAFF. V usage is TRBV30 and J usage is TRBJ1-1; D remains ambiguous. The V gene lost 5 bases and the J gene lost 4 bases, with 8 bases spanning the gap. CDR3 length: 11 residues. CDR1 GTSNPN and CDR2 SVGIG come from the germline V gene (reference sequence).